This TCR beta chain was sequenced during a study of shared clonotypes between healthy human individuals. Trimming took off 0 bases at V and 7 bases at J, with 13 bases between the two ends. CDR3 length: 14 residues. CDR1 and CDR2 from the germline V gene are KGHSH and LQKENI. Assay used: immunoSEQ multiplex PCR; TCRdb lists only in-frame clones, some missing. This sample yields more than 2,000,000 clones, of which about 92% are seen a single time; about 0.39% belongs to the top ten. The receptor was isolated from a man between 18 and 29 years old in good health. Some clones in this sample may be carry-over from other donors' samples. Sequenced: naive CD4+ T cells from PBMCs. Subset: CD45RA+ positively selected. The gene calls are TRBV18 and TRBJ2-7; D is possibly TRBD2 (6 bases). The CDR3 nucleotides read TGTGCCAGCTCACCACCCGGGGGTTCGGGAGAGCAGTACTTC. Translated, it gives CASSPPGGSGEQYF.